Listed below are T cell receptor beta chains from one sample, sequenced in a study of identifying expanded T cells in peripheral blood. Only in-frame clones appear in the TCRdb table, and some are missing; sequencing was by immunoSEQ multiplex PCR. The table has approximately 79,000 clones, under 90% seen once; the top ten hold over 2.5%. Sequencing was carried out using blood. These receptors all come from a person aged 18 to 75 in good health. Each CDR3 is given with its conserved first and last residue. A D gene is named only where the DNA matches it firmly. A clone size is listed for some rows: how often the clone was seen (once, few, many), or a class if it is expanded.

clone_size	d_call	j_call	v_call	cdr3_aa	cdr3_nt
.	.	TRBJ1-2	TRBV21-1	CASSKWYRDRGHYGYTF	TGTGCCAGCAGCAAATGGTACCGGGACAGGGGCCATTATGGCTACACCTTC
.	.	TRBJ2-5	TRBV4-1	CASSQGLLTKETQYF	TGCGCCAGCAGCCAAGGCTTGCTAACCAAAGAGACCCAGTACTTC
.	.	TRBJ1-2	TRBV6-5	CASSYSWGAYGYTF	TGTGCCAGCAGTTACTCGTGGGGCGCGTATGGCTACACCTTC
once	.	TRBJ2-4	TRBV29-1	CSVDPDSAGIQYF	TGCAGCGTTGACCCGGACAGCGCGGGCATTCAGTACTTC
.	TRBD1	TRBJ2-3	TRBV10-1	CASRDRDRGHSDTQYF	TGCGCCAGCAGGGACCGGGACAGGGGCCATTCAGATACGCAGTATTTT
once	.	TRBJ2-3	TRBV7-2	CASSFHPATDTQYF	TGTGCCAGCAGCTTTCATCCCGCCACAGATACGCAGTATTTT
few	.	TRBJ2-3	TRBV6-4	CASSDSSQGTTDTQYF	TGTGCCAGCAGTGACTCGAGTCAGGGGACTACAGATACGCAGTATTTT
.	.	TRBJ2-7	TRBV28	CASSFNEHEQYF	TGTGCCAGCAGTTTCAATGAACACGAGCAGTACTTC
once	.	TRBJ1-3	TRBV18	CASSPTGTSGNTIYF	TGTGCCAGCTCACCAACAGGGACCTCTGGAAACACCATATATTTT
.	.	TRBJ2-2	TRBV4-1	CASSQVKLGLTGELFF	TGCGCCAGCAGCCAAGTAAAGCTGGGGCTCACCGGGGAGCTGTTTTTT
once	.	TRBJ1-3	TRBV5-4	CASSLGSPSGNTIYF	TGTGCCAGCAGCTTGGGGTCCCCCTCTGGAAACACCATATATTTT
.	TRBD1	TRBJ1-1	TRBV18	CASSSTGENTEAFF	TGTGCCAGCTCATCTACAGGGGAGAACACTGAAGCTTTCTTT
few	.	TRBJ2-3	TRBV6-5	CASSAYRTDTQYF	TGTGCCAGCAGTGCCTACAGGACAGATACGCAGTATTTT
.	.	TRBJ2-1	TRBV5-1	CASSLDPGGTYNEQFF	TGCGCCAGCAGCTTGGACCCGGGGGGCACCTACAATGAGCAGTTCTTC
.	TRBD1	TRBJ1-1	TRBV29-1	CSVERLGTGEMVTEAFF	TGCAGCGTTGAAAGGCTCGGGACAGGGGAGATGGTAACTGAAGCTTTCTTT
once	TRBD1	TRBJ2-7	TRBV11-2	CASSTGQGYEQYF	TGTGCCAGCAGCACAGGACAGGGGTACGAGCAGTACTTC
.	.	TRBJ1-5	TRBV2	CASSEALIIPSDQPQHF	TGTGCCAGCAGTGAAGCGCTAATTATACCAAGCGATCAGCCCCAGCATTTT
.	TRBD1	TRBJ1-1	TRBV13	CASSSQGGTDTEAFF	TGTGCCAGCAGCTCCCAAGGGGGCACGGACACTGAAGCTTTCTTT
.	.	TRBJ2-3	TRBV19	CASSIELVRLGTDTQYF	TGTGCCAGTAGTATCGAGTTGGTGAGACTAGGCACAGATACGCAGTATTTT
.	TRBD2	TRBJ2-1	TRBV27	CASSNAGTSGDNEQFF	TGTGCCAGCAGCAACGCCGGGACTAGCGGAGACAATGAGCAGTTCTTC
.	.	TRBJ2-7	TRBV6-6	CASTPLGGSYEQYF	TGTGCCAGCACCCCTTTAGGCGGCTCCTACGAGCAGTACTTC
.	.	TRBJ1-3	TRBV28	CASTRFGAGNTIYF	TGTGCCAGCACCCGTTTCGGGGCGGGAAACACCATATATTTT
.	.	TRBJ2-7	TRBV19	CASTAPRGEQYF	TGTGCCAGTACCGCCCCACGGGGGGAGCAGTACTTC
.	.	TRBJ2-5	TRBV19	CASRSPGGQETQYF	TGTGCCAGTAGGAGCCCCGGGGGTCAAGAGACCCAGTACTTC
.	TRBD1	TRBJ1-1	TRBV4-3	CASSYDRGDTEAFF	TGCGCCAGCAGTTACGACAGGGGAGACACTGAAGCTTTCTTT
.	.	TRBJ2-3	TRBV2	CASSEWSVTDTQYF	TGTGCCAGCAGTGAATGGTCGGTCACAGATACGCAGTATTTT